This T cell receptor beta chain was found in a study of blood T cell repertoires in COVID-19. Across the study: Nucleic acid was either cDNA or gDNA, and it came from T cells, B-cell-depleted T cells, or PBMCs.

As processed by the authors: Reference gene primer amplification in the assay estimated nucleated cell counts. Only in-frame clones appear in the TCRdb table, and some are missing; sequencing was by immunoSEQ multiplex PCR. The V and J calls and clone size were taken over from that table, and D and trimming were inferred from the DNA. Found here are more than 400,000 clones, around 91% of them singletons; the top ten hold 0.6%. Resolution of symptoms, clearance, or two negative PCRs was present in recovered Cohort 3 donors. The origin of this receptor is a man younger than 35 who had recovered from COVID-19. The sample taken for sequencing was PBMCs or T cells enriched from blood (not recorded which).

The CDR3 DNA follows: TGTGCCAGCAGTTTAGTAACGGAGTCGAGCAATCAGCCCCAGCATTTT. This translates into CASSLVTESSNQPQHF. V usage is TRBV28 and J usage is TRBJ1-5; D gene unclear. Germline assignment: CDR1 MDHEN and CDR2 SYDVKM. V shed 2 bases and J shed 1 base, with 12 bases lying between them. The CDR3 is 16 amino acids. The variable domain in full, with the rest retrieved from reference TRBV28 and TRBJ1-5, is DVKVTQSSRYLVKRTGEKVFLECVQDMDHENMFWYRQDPGLGLRLIYFSYDVKMKEKGDIPEGYSVSREKKERFSLILESASTNQTSMYLCASSLVTESSNQPQHFGDGTRLSIL.